Detailed here is one TCR beta chain. What it binds is unknown. Here immunoSEQ multiplex PCR was the method, and the copy in TCRdb shows in-frame clones only, minus some. Here the sample spans about 160,000 clones, approximately 90% being singletons. The germline V gene has CDR1 SGHTS and CDR2 YDEGEE. Trimming left V 4 bases short and J 1 base short, with 12 bases between. The CDR3 is 15 amino acids. This entry is derived from a study of T cell responses to AZD1222 COVID-19 vaccine. Across the study: Researchers grouped second doses given at about 4 or about 12 weeks into one pool.

General study findings and limits: Repertoires were obtained only post-peak T cell response.

This receptor was taken from an adult in good health. The chain joins TRBV5-8 to TRBJ2-1, with D perhaps TRBD1 (5 bases). Source: peripheral blood, taken on day 0 of AZD1222 vaccination. CDR3 DNA sequence: TGTGCCAGCAGCATCCGCAGGGTTTCCTACAATGAGCAGTTCTTC. Encoded protein: CASSIRRVSYNEQFF.